Below, 13 T cell receptor beta chains from the same sample are listed, as sequenced in a study of shared clonotypes between healthy human individuals. Sequencing used immunoSEQ multiplex PCR; TCRdb keeps in-frame clones, though not all of them. Of about 1.5 million clones listed, around 98% are singletons. Sequencing used naive CD4+ T cells sorted from blood. Subset in this sample: CD45RA+ positively selected. The receptors shown here come from a man under 40 in good health.

CDR3 DNA sequence: TGCGCCAGCAGGGCGAAGGTTACTAGCACAGATACGCAGTATTTT. Translation gives CASRAKVTSTDTQYF. The chain combines TRBV5-1 with TRBJ2-3; no definite D call. Germline CDR1 reads SGHRS; CDR2 reads YFSETQ. The ends were cut back, 5 bases at V and 0 bases at J, with 13 bases in the middle. The length of the CDR3 is 15 residues.

The CDR3 DNA follows: TGTGCCTGGAGTCCGGCGCGCAGCCCCTGGTCTAATGAAAAACTGTTTTTT. This encodes CAWSPARSPWSNEKLFF. The rearrangement joins TRBV30 to TRBJ1-4; no clear D gene. Trimming removed 2 bases from V and 3 bases from J, with 19 bases in between. This CDR3 contains 17 residues. Germline CDR1 and CDR2: GTSNPN and SVGIG (reference sequence).

The rearrangement uses TRBV27 and TRBJ2-5; D possibly matches TRBD1 or TRBD2 (5 bases each). Trimming removed 5 bases from V and 1 base from J, with 23 bases in between. This CDR3 has 18 amino acids. Germline CDR1 reads MNHEY; CDR2 reads SMNVEV (reference sequence). The CDR3 region has the DNA TGTGCCAGCAGTCTCCGAATCGCCAGGGTCGGGGCCCAAGAGACCCAGTACTTC. Translating gives CASSLRIARVGAQETQYF.

The rearrangement links TRBV5-6 to TRBJ2-3; D unclear. The CDR3 is made up of 15 amino acids. V dropped 6 bases and J dropped 4 bases, with 18 bases sitting between them. Germline lookup yields CDR1 SGHDT and CDR2 YYEEEE. This chain's CDR3 is CASTYGPPRADTQYF. In DNA, the CDR3 is TGTGCCAGCACGTACGGGCCACCTCGTGCAGATACGCAGTATTTT.

The V gene is TRBV4-2, the J gene TRBJ2-2; 8 positions agree with TRBD2. The germline V gene encodes CDR1 LGHNA and CDR2 YNFKEQ. After removal of 6 bases from V and 4 bases from J, the junction contained 13 bases not matched to a gene. The CDR3 has 17 residues. The CDR3 sequence is CASSPGTRLSGTGELFF. The CDR3 region has the DNA TGTGCCAGCAGTCCCGGGACTAGACTATCGGGCACCGGGGAGCTGTTTTTT.

V and J are TRBV14 and TRBJ2-3; 13 bases line up with TRBD2. The V segment lost 5 bases and the J segment 3 bases; nucleotides outside the gene matches: 2. This CDR3 spans 15 amino acids. The germline V gene has CDR1 SGHDN and CDR2 FVKESK. The CDR3 sequence is CASSRTSGRTDTQYF. The CDR3 DNA reads as TGTGCCAGCAGCAGGACTAGCGGGAGAACAGATACGCAGTATTTT.

This sequence joins TRBV7-9 and TRBJ2-7, with 8 bases lining up with TRBD1. The CDR3 is made up of 14 amino acids. The junction had 6 bases not matched to a gene; V was cut back by 6 bases and J by 2 bases. The V gene's germline CDR1 is SEHNR and CDR2 FQNEAQ (reference sequence). As DNA, the CDR3 is TGTGCCAGCAGAGGTACAGGGGGACCCTACGAGCAGTACTTC. It is translated as CASRGTGGPYEQYF.

This chain uses TRBV7-9 with TRBJ2-7, with TRBD1 matching 12 bases. The CDR3 is 16 residues long. Trimming took 1 base from V and 5 from J; bases not matched to a gene: 6. Germline CDR1 SEHNR, CDR2 FQNEAQ (reference sequence). The CDR3 here is CASSLGSGTGGHEQYF. The CDR3 bases are TGTGCCAGCAGCTTAGGGTCCGGGACAGGGGGCCACGAGCAGTACTTC. The full variable domain, rest sourced from reference TRBV7-9 and TRBJ2-7, is DTGVSQNPRHKITKRGQNVTFRCDPISEHNRLYWYRQTLGQGPEFLTYFQNEAQLEKSRLLSDRFSAERPKGSFSTLEIQRTEQGDSAMYLCASSLGSGTGGHEQYFGPGTRLTVT.

The genes are TRBV5-1 and TRBJ1-1, with D tentatively TRBD1 (6 bases). The CDR3 covers 14 residues. V dropped 0 bases and J dropped 8 bases, with 14 bases sitting between them. The germline V gene has CDR1 SGHRS and CDR2 YFSETQ. CDR3 region: CASSLGGQYKEAFF. The CDR3, as DNA: TGCGCCAGCAGCTTGGGAGGACAGTACAAGGAAGCTTTCTTT.

The genes are TRBV19 and TRBJ1-5; D may be TRBD1 (6 bases). Germline V gene lookup returns CDR1 LNHDA and CDR2 SQIVND (reference sequence). Trimming pared 7 bases from V and 1 base from J, leaving 11 bases between. This CDR3 region has 14 residues. The CDR3 spells CASNPGQSNQPQHF. CDR3 coding DNA: TGTGCCAGTAACCCCGGACAGAGCAATCAGCCCCAGCATTTT.

The V call is TRBV18, the J call TRBJ2-5; D possibly corresponds to TRBD1 (6 bases). Germline-derived CDR1 and CDR2 are KGHSH and LQKENI. The CDR3 contains 15 residues. The germline V and J ends were trimmed by 0 bases and 3 bases, with 11 bases remaining between them. As DNA, the CDR3 is TGTGCCAGCTCACCACCGGGGGCCAGGGAAGAGACCCAGTACTTC. Amino acids: CASSPPGAREETQYF.

The chain employs TRBV28 and TRBJ2-7, with a possible D match to TRBD2 (5 bases). Germline V gives CDR1 MDHEN, CDR2 SYDVKM. The CDR3 is 16 amino acids. V lost 4 bases, J lost 3 bases, and 19 bases lay in between. Here the CDR3 reads CASSSHLYGEIYEQYF. The CDR3 DNA reads TGTGCCAGCAGTTCCCACCTGTACGGGGAAATCTACGAGCAGTACTTC.

V is TRBV4-1 and J is TRBJ1-1, with TRBD1 as a possible D gene (5 bases). V was trimmed by 1 base and J by 4 bases, leaving 16 bases between them. Germline CDR1 reads MGHRA; CDR2 reads YSYEKL. CDR3 length: 16 amino acids. CDR3 protein: CASSQGGLRSLTEAFF. The CDR3 region has the DNA TGCGCCAGCAGCCAAGGGGGCCTTCGCAGTCTCACTGAAGCTTTCTTT.